This is a list of T cell receptor beta chains from one sample in a study of identical twins. Each CDR3 protein gets one entry after TCRdb re-called the 5' RACE reads with MiXCR. The table has 450,000 to 650,000 distinct CDR3 sequences, 15% seen once. The same specimen was also included in a second study, on yellow fever vaccine responses in identical twins.

Material: CD4+ T cells sorted from blood. Receptors originate from a woman between 18 and 29 years old in good health. CDR3s leave out the opening cysteine and the closing phenylalanine or tryptophan. The order of the fields is V gene, J gene, CDR3 protein.

TRBV24-1	TRBJ2-1	ATSDFTLSGNEQF
TRBV20-1	TRBJ2-5	SASDRGGRETQY
TRBV3-1	TRBJ2-1	ASSQGFPGRNNEQF
TRBV20-1	TRBJ1-2	SASLGTGDYGYT
TRBV28	TRBJ1-1	ASSGSLGHTEAF
TRBV5-6	TRBJ2-3	ASSFISGLAGGDTQY
TRBV20-1	TRBJ2-1	SARTITYNEQF
TRBV10-3	TRBJ2-1	AISGAGFSSYNEQF
TRBV7-8	TRBJ2-5	ASSLVSRVETQY
TRBV6-5	TRBJ2-3	ASSYGGISTDTQY
TRBV29-1	TRBJ2-5	SVELRTSGMETQY
TRBV20-1	TRBJ2-5	SARSGREETQY
TRBV11-2	TRBJ2-1	ASSNSGSPEQF
TRBV29-1	TRBJ2-1	SVDKPSHNEQF
TRBV3-1	TRBJ2-6	ASSQIVISGANVLT
TRBV12-3/TRBV12-4	TRBJ1-2	ASHGGNNYGYT
TRBV20-1	TRBJ2-7	SASRYGLAGGYSSSYEQY
TRBV28	TRBJ2-3	ASSLRQGTTDTQY
TRBV7-2	TRBJ2-1	ASRPNSFYNEQF
TRBV7-3	TRBJ2-2	ASSFMRGANTGELF
TRBV20-1	TRBJ2-7	SAGGLAGASGNEQY
TRBV11-3	TRBJ2-3	ASSSGGGSDTQY
TRBV12-3/TRBV12-4	TRBJ2-1	ASSFWTSGDNEQF
TRBV7-3	TRBJ2-1	ASSLEGTSSYNEQF
TRBV12-3/TRBV12-4	TRBJ2-2	ASSGDRGPAGELF
TRBV3-1	TRBJ2-7	ASSQVGGKGYEQY
TRBV6-1	TRBJ2-3	ASTFRGPTDTQY
TRBV6-1	TRBJ2-5	ASTSTVQETQY
TRBV27	TRBJ2-7	ASTPNTPTSDHEQY
TRBV10-2	TRBJ2-2	ASSAGLAGVFGRELF
TRBV11-2	TRBJ2-1	ASSLVVLTSGVYNEQF
TRBV6-2/TRBV6-3	TRBJ2-1	ASRRLGLGNEQF
TRBV6-5	TRBJ1-1	ASSYLGQAF
TRBV27	TRBJ1-1	ASRGGWTEAF
TRBV29-1	TRBJ2-4	SVEGGGLLAKNIQY
TRBV5-1	TRBJ2-7	ASSWGGAGGKAYEQY
TRBV12-5	TRBJ2-5	ASGLTGRETQY
TRBV29-1	TRBJ1-2	SVQGEGASGTGFRGGNYGYT
TRBV27	TRBJ2-2	ASSGGKGANTGELF
TRBV21-1	TRBJ2-3	ASLERGVGTDTQY
TRBV25-1	TRBJ2-3	ASGSGRRTDTQY
TRBV28	TRBJ2-7	ASRRIMDRFEEQY
TRBV5-1	TRBJ2-2	ASARQAGAPNTGELF
TRBV7-9	TRBJ2-1	ASSSFEQRNNEQF
TRBV4-1	TRBJ1-4	ASSQDGTRNTEKLF
TRBV7-2	TRBJ2-2	ASSFPDRVETGELF
TRBV5-8	TRBJ1-2	ASSPSFYGYT
TRBV24-1	TRBJ2-2	ATSDLRQGPGELF
TRBV20-1	TRBJ1-1	SARDPLASEAF
TRBV2	TRBJ1-1	ASSVSLAEAF
TRBV3-1	TRBJ2-3	ASSQDVRTVGADTQY
TRBV5-1	TRBJ2-1	ASSWGLTDNEQF
TRBV6-1	TRBJ2-5	ASSENREETQY
TRBV7-8	TRBJ1-5	ASSTGRATLFNQPQH